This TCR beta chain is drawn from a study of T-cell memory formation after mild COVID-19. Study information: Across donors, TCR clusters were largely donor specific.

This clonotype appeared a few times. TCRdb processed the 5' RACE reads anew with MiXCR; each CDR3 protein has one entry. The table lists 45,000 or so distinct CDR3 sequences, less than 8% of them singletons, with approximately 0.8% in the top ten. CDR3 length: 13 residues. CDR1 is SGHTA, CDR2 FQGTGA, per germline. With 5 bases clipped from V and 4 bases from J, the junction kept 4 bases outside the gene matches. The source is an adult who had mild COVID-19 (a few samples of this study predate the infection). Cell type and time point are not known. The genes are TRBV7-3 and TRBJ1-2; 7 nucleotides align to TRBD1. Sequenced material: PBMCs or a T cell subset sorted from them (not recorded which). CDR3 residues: CASSEGQSYGYTF. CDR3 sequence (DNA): TGTGCCAGCAGCGAGGGACAGTCCTATGGCTACACCTTC.